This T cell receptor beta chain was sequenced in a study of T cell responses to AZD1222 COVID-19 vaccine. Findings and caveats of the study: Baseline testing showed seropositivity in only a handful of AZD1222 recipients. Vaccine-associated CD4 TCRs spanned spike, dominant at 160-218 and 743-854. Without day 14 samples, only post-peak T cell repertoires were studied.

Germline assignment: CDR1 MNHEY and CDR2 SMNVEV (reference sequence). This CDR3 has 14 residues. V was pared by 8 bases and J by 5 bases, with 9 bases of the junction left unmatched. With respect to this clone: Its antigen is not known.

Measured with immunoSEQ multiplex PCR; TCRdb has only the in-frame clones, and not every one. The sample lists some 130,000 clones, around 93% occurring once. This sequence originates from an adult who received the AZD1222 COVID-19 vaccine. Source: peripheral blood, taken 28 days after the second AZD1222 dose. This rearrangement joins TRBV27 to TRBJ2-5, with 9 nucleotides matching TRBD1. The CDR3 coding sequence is TGTGCCAGCGATAACAGGGGGCTGATGGAGACCCAGTACTTC. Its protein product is CASDNRGLMETQYF.